The clone carrying this T cell receptor (beta chain) was counted ten times or more. Its antigen remains unidentified. This sample is part of a study of T cell responses to AZD1222 COVID-19 vaccine. Study as a whole: Analyses pooled second doses at about 4 or about 12 weeks. General study findings and limits: The donors showed a predominance of white British ancestry and of females, with possible underestimation of clonal diversity. After two AZD1222 doses, spike-specific TCR breadth and depth rose versus day 0. Baseline seropositives among AZD1222 recipients totaled only 5 to 7.

Using immunoSEQ multiplex PCR, the repertoire was profiled, and TCRdb retains in-frame clones only, with some absent. The data contain roughly 160,000 clones, around nine tenths of them singletons. Germline CDR1 MRHNA, CDR2 SNTAGT. The V and J ends lost 2 bases and 0 bases, in that order; junction bases with no gene match: 1. The CDR3 has 15 amino acids. The receptor comes from an adult in good health. V gene TRBV6-4 combines with J gene TRBJ2-3; 8 bases match TRBD2. Sequenced here: peripheral blood, sampled on day 0 of AZD1222 vaccination. CDR3 region: CASSDGGGSTDTQYF. DNA of the CDR3: TGTGCCAGCAGTGACGGCGGGGGGAGCACAGATACGCAGTATTTT.